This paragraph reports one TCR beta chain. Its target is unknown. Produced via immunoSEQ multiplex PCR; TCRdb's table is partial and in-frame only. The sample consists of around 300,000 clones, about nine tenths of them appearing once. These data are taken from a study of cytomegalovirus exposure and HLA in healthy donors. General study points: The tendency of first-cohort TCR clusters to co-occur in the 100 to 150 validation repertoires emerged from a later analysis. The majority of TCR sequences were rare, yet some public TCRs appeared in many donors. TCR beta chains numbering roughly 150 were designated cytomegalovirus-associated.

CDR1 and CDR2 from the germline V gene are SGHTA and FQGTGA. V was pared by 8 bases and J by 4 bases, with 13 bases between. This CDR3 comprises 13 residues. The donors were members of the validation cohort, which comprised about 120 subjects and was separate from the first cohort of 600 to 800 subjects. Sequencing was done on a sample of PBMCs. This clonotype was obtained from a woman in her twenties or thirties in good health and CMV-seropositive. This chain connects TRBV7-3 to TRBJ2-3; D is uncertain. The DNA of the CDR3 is TGTGCCAGCGCCCCGGTCGGCTCAGATACGCAGTATTTT. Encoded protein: CASAPVGSDTQYF. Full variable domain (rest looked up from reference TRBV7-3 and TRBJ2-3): GAGVSQTPSNKVTEKGKYVELRCDPISGHTALYWYRQSLGQGPEFLIYFQGTGAADDSGLPNDRFFAVRPEGSVSTLKIQRTERGDSAVYLCASAPVGSDTQYFGPGTRLTVL.